The clone carrying this T cell receptor beta chain was seen many times. As yet, its antigen is unknown. The entry originates in a study of CD8 T cells in ankylosing spondylitis. General study points: One TCR beta motif, made up of eight or nine highly homologous variants, appeared characteristic of ankylosing spondylitis blood.

The CDR3 is 17 residues long. Germline V gives CDR1 DFQATT, CDR2 SNEGSKA (reference sequence). V lost 0 bases to trimming and J lost 4 bases; unmatched junction nucleotides: 13. TCRdb recomputed calls from the 5' RACE reads with MiXCR, one row per CDR3 protein. Among 85,000 to 100,000 distinct CDR3 sequences listed, roughly 8.7% were seen once. Sequenced sample: blood, either unsorted or a sorted T cell fraction (not recorded which). The chain couples TRBV20-1 to TRBJ2-3, with 7 bases identical to TRBD2. The clonotype was recovered from a male donor with ankylosing spondylitis or in good health (not recorded which). DNA for the CDR3: TGCAGTGCTAGAGATTTCTTCAGAGCTAGCGGTTCAGATACGCAGTATTTT. It translates to CSARDFFRASGSDTQYF.